This T cell receptor (beta chain) was recorded in a study of cytomegalovirus exposure and HLA in healthy donors. V was shortened by 8 bases and J by 0 bases, with 19 bases between the two germline ends. This CDR3 comprises 16 residues. Germline values: CDR1 SNHLY, CDR2 FYNNEI. The count of this clone is one. Its antigen is not identified. Study results and limitations: Reportedly, cytomegalovirus status was diagnosed with high sensitivity and specificity.

The table came from immunoSEQ multiplex PCR; TCRdb's copy has only in-frame clones and leaves some out. The sample consists of approximately 260,000 clones, around 85% of them appearing once. The V and J genes are TRBV2 and TRBJ1-1; no clear D gene. The origin of this receptor is a woman aged 30 to 39 in good health and CMV-seropositive. The source material was PBMCs. CDR3 DNA: TGTGCCAGCGGCTCCCAGGCGGGTGGAATGAACACTGAAGCTTTCTTT. This encodes CASGSQAGGMNTEAFF.